These 24 T cell receptor beta chains share one sample of origin, sequenced in a study of patients and donors after allogeneic stem cell transplantation. TCRdb analysed the RT-PCR reads with MiXCR anew, one entry per CDR3 protein. The data contain 37,000 or so distinct CDR3 sequences, 25% to 40% of them seen just once; the ten biggest clones take up about two thirds. The specimen was blood, either unsorted or a sorted T cell fraction (not recorded which). These receptor sequences come from a human donor who was either an allogeneic HSCT recipient or a stem cell or donor lymphocyte infusion donor (not recorded which). It is not recorded whose cells these are; they may come from a transplant donor.

This clonotype showed up many times. The gene calls are TRBV18 and TRBJ1-3; 7 nucleotides agree with TRBD1. The germline V gene encodes CDR1 KGHSH and CDR2 LQKENI. The ends lost 3 bases at V and 0 bases at J; junction bases unmatched: 2. The CDR3 covers 15 residues. CDR3 coding DNA: TGTGCCAGCTCACCGGACAGGTCCTCTGGAAACACCATATATTTT. Its protein product is CASSPDRSSGNTIYF.

There are a few counts of this clonotype. This chain joins TRBV2 and TRBJ1-5, with a weak D call TRBD1 (6 bases). There are 21 residues in the CDR3. From germline, CDR1 is SNHLY and CDR2 FYNNEI. Trimming pared 0 bases from V and 1 base from J, leaving 25 bases between. The CDR3 region has the DNA TGTGCCAGCAGTGAAGCCCCCCCGTGGACAGTAGTGTTACTGAGCAATCAGCCCCAGCATTTT. Amino acids: CASSEAPPWTVVLLSNQPQHF.

This clonotype was picked up many times. The chain joins TRBV6-6 to TRBJ2-1, with 7 bases that match TRBD1. Trimming removed 8 bases from V and 6 bases from J; junction bases left unmatched: 10. Looked up from germline, CDR1 is MNHNY and CDR2 is SVGAGI (reference sequence). This CDR3 has 14 residues. CDR3 region: CASHVDRALNEQFF. The CDR3, as DNA: TGTGCCAGCCATGTAGACAGGGCACTCAATGAGCAGTTCTTC.

This chain uses TRBV9 with TRBJ2-7; D remains unclear. Trimming removed 4 bases from V and 5 bases from J, with 13 bases in between. Germline V gene sequence: CDR1 SGDLS, CDR2 YYNGEE. The CDR3 has 13 residues. This CDR3 is CASSSSPYHEQYF. In DNA form, the CDR3 reads TGTGCCAGCAGCTCCAGCCCGTATCACGAGCAGTACTTC.

There are a few counts of this clonotype. V usage is TRBV29-1 and J usage is TRBJ2-7; D gene unclear. This CDR3 spans 12 amino acids. Germline assignment: CDR1 SQVTM and CDR2 ANQGSEA. V dropped 4 bases and J dropped 1 base, with 8 bases sitting between them. CDR3 region: CSVAHRSYEQYF. The CDR3 DNA reads as TGCAGCGTTGCGCACAGATCCTACGAGCAGTACTTC.

The chain combines TRBV5-6 with TRBJ2-3; D perhaps matches TRBD2 (5 bases). Trimming took off 2 bases at V and 2 bases at J, with 9 bases between the two ends. Germline lookup yields CDR1 SGHDT and CDR2 YYEEEE. The CDR3 length is 14 residues. The DNA for the CDR3 is TGTGCCAGCAGCTTTAGAGCGGTCACAGATACGCAGTATTTT. It encodes CASSFRAVTDTQYF.

The chain has TRBV28 and TRBJ2-3; 12 bases map to TRBD1. CDR3 size: 15 residues. CDR1 is MDHEN and CDR2 is SYDVKM in the germline V gene. Trimming at V came to 3 bases and at J to 6 bases, leaving 4 bases not matched to a gene. The chain's CDR3 is CASSLLGQGADTQYF. The DNA for the CDR3 is TGTGCCAGCAGTTTGCTGGGACAGGGGGCCGATACGCAGTATTTT.

This clonotype was recorded a few times. The chain joins TRBV6-2 or TRBV6-3 to TRBJ2-5; TRBD2 might be the D (6 bases). With 11 bases removed from V and 4 bases from J, the gap between germline ends came to 14 bases. CDR3 length: 12 residues. CDR1 is MNHEY and CDR2 is SVGEGT in the germline V gene. The CDR3: CAVEGSRETQYF. CDR3 in DNA: TGTGCCGTGGAGGGCTCGCGAGAGACCCAGTACTTC.

There are a few counts of this clonotype. The gene calls are TRBV6-5 and TRBJ1-2, with D possibly TRBD1 on 5 matching bases. V lost 5 bases and J 7 bases, leaving 23 bases between the germline ends. This CDR3 has 16 residues. Germline-derived CDR1 and CDR2 are MNHEY and SVGAGI. CDR3 sequence (DNA): TGTGCCAGCAGTAGCCTAAATGGGGCCCCATATTTTGGCTACACCTTC. Translated, it gives CASSSLNGAPYFGYTF.

This clonotype has more than one count but fewer than ten. This chain joins TRBV12-3 or TRBV12-4 and TRBJ2-5; no firm D call. V dropped 3 bases and J dropped 4 bases, with 9 bases sitting between them. The CDR3 runs 13 residues. The CDR3 protein is CASSFWGTETQYF. The CDR3 coding sequence is TGTGCCAGCAGTTTTTGGGGTACAGAGACCCAGTACTTC.

The rearrangement joins TRBV7-9 to TRBJ2-5; 12 bases are shared with TRBD2. The CDR3 has 16 amino acids. Per the germline V gene, CDR1 is SEHNR and CDR2 is FQNEAQ (reference sequence). V gave up 4 bases and J gave up 4 bases; unmatched junction bases: 7. The CDR3 DNA follows: TGTGCCAGCAGCTCCTCTAGCGGGAGGGCCGTAGAGACCCAGTACTTC. Translated: CASSSSSGRAVETQYF.

This clonotype was counted a few times. The chain couples TRBV11-2 to TRBJ2-1, with D possibly matching TRBD1 (6 bases). CDR1 is SGHAT and CDR2 is FQNNGV in the germline V gene. Trimming cost V 1 base and J 0 bases, with 13 bases left between them. The CDR3 consists of 17 residues. CDR3 DNA sequence: TGTGCCAGCAGCTTAGTAGGGGGACGGGCCTCCTACAATGAGCAGTTCTTC. Protein product: CASSLVGGRASYNEQFF.

The chain is built from TRBV20-1 and TRBJ2-7; 14 positions match TRBD2. This CDR3 has 15 amino acids. The V segment lost 3 bases and the J segment 4 bases; nucleotides outside the gene matches: 5. CDR1 DFQATT and CDR2 SNEGSKA come from the germline V gene (reference sequence). CDR3 amino acids: CSARTGTSGRYEQYF. CDR3 DNA: TGCAGTGCTAGGACCGGGACTAGCGGGAGATACGAGCAGTACTTC.

This clonotype was counted between two and nine times. The chain employs TRBV9 and TRBJ1-2; TRBD1 aligns across 8 bases. This CDR3 comprises 14 residues. The junction had 5 bases not matched to a gene; V was cut back by 3 bases and J by 4 bases. Germline V gene sequence: CDR1 SGDLS, CDR2 YYNGEE. The CDR3: CASSAGTGIYGYTF. In DNA, the CDR3 is TGTGCCAGCAGCGCCGGGACAGGAATCTATGGCTACACCTTC.

This clonotype has only a few counts. The rearrangement joins TRBV24-1 to TRBJ2-7, with 9 positions matching TRBD2. V gave up 3 bases and J gave up 2 bases; unmatched junction bases: 13. Germline V gene sequence: CDR1 KGHDR, CDR2 SFDVKD. The CDR3 totals 18 residues. The CDR3 bases are TGTGCCACCAGTGATCCCAATCCGCCGGGACTAGCAACCTACGAGCAGTACTTC. This encodes CATSDPNPPGLATYEQYF.

This clonotype was counted a few times. The chain carries TRBV4-2 and TRBJ1-5; 8 bases map to TRBD1. Germline V CDR1 and CDR2: LGHNA, YNFKEQ. V dropped 1 base and J dropped 6; count of bases not matched to a gene: 20. CDR3 length equals 20 residues. The chain's CDR3 is CASSQGPGAGGGSSRQPQHF. Written as DNA, the CDR3 is TGTGCCAGCAGCCAAGGCCCCGGGGCAGGGGGCGGCTCAAGCCGTCAGCCCCAGCATTTT.

The chain has TRBV2 and TRBJ2-2; D not resolved. Germline-derived CDR1 and CDR2 are SNHLY and FYNNEI. This CDR3 spans 16 amino acids. Trimming removed 7 bases from V and 0 bases from J, with 15 bases in between. CDR3 in DNA: TGTGCCAGCAACGTACAAGCTGCTCCGAACACCGGGGAGCTGTTTTTT. Its protein is CASNVQAAPNTGELFF.

V is TRBV29-1 and J is TRBJ2-1, with 11 positions matching TRBD2. Germline V gene sequence: CDR1 SQVTM, CDR2 ANQGSEA. V lost 5 bases and J lost 4; bases outside the gene matches: 4. There are 14 residues in the CDR3. This chain's CDR3 is CSVLRTSGYNEQFF. The DNA of the CDR3 is TGCAGCGTTCTTCGGACTAGCGGGTACAATGAGCAGTTCTTC.

The chain links TRBV6-5 to TRBJ2-3; TRBD1 might be the D (5 bases). Deletions cut 2 bases from V and 4 bases from J, with 10 bases between. Germline CDR1 reads MNHEY; CDR2 reads SVGAGI. The CDR3 has 14 amino acids. This chain's CDR3 is CASSYLRGPDTQYF. The CDR3 DNA sequence: TGTGCCAGCAGTTACCTAAGGGGTCCAGATACGCAGTATTTT.

The gene calls are TRBV11-2 and TRBJ2-1; D uncertain. CDR1 SGHAT and CDR2 FQNNGV come from the germline V gene. CDR3 size: 17 residues. The V end was cut by 2 bases, the J end by 0 bases, with 14 bases between. In nucleotides, the CDR3 is TGTGCCAGCAGCTTACGCCCATCGGCAAACTCCTACAATGAGCAGTTCTTC. Protein product: CASSLRPSANSYNEQFF.

This chain links TRBV12-5 with TRBJ1-1, with D hard to call. V lost 1 base, J lost 6 bases, and 24 bases lay in between. Germline V gene sequence: CDR1 LGHNT, CDR2 FRNRAP. CDR3 size: 18 residues. The DNA of the CDR3 is TGTGCTAGTGGTTTGGCGCTATTATTAGGAGGAACTATCCCTGAAGCTTTCTTT. Residues: CASGLALLLGGTIPEAFF.

The chain carries TRBV18 and TRBJ1-5; D possibly corresponds to TRBD1 (5 bases). Germline loops: CDR1 KGHSH, CDR2 LQKENI. V gave up 1 base and J gave up 4 bases, with 11 bases separating them. The CDR3 is 15 residues long. CDR3: CASSPLDRENQPQHF. The CDR3 DNA reads as TGTGCCAGCTCACCACTTGACAGAGAAAATCAGCCCCAGCATTTT.

V and J are TRBV4-1 and TRBJ2-7, with D uncertain. The V end was cut by 6 bases, the J end by 2 bases, with 14 bases between. There are 14 residues in the CDR3. The germline CDR1 and CDR2 sequences are MGHRA and YSYEKL. This CDR3 is CASRGPNNPYEQYF. The CDR3 region has the DNA TGCGCCAGCAGGGGTCCAAATAACCCCTACGAGCAGTACTTC.

The genes are TRBV28 and TRBJ2-7; 10 bases are a match to TRBD2. V lost 8 bases and J lost 0; bases outside the gene matches: 13. Germline V gene sequence: CDR1 MDHEN, CDR2 SYDVKM. The CDR3 is 17 amino acids. CDR3 sequence reads: CASGELAGGPSSYEQYF. CDR3 DNA: TGTGCCAGCGGTGAGTTAGCGGGAGGACCCAGCTCCTACGAGCAGTACTTC.